A single T cell receptor beta chain is shown here with its context. The data stem from a study of blood T cell repertoires in COVID-19. Study at large: Samples representing acute and convalescent COVID-19 were sourced from the United States, Italy and Spain. Sample material is recorded as cDNA or gDNA derived from T cells, B-cell-depleted T cells, or PBMCs.

Original handling: Counts of nucleated cells, estimated from reference gene primer amplification, were obtained. Only in-frame clones appear in the TCRdb table, and some are missing; sequencing was by immunoSEQ multiplex PCR. That table furnishes V, J and clone size, whereas the DNA furnished D and trimming. The sample carries over 130,000 clones, 76% recorded once. The trim removed 0 bases at V and 5 bases at J, leaving 7 bases unmatched. Looked up from germline, CDR1 is MGHRA and CDR2 is YSYEKL. This CDR3 spans 16 amino acids. The source material was peripheral blood. The chain employs TRBV4-1 and TRBJ1-5, with 7 bases aligning to TRBD1. This clonotype originated in a woman of 80 years or more with active or convalescent COVID-19. The CDR3 nucleotides are TGCGCCAGCAGCCAAGATTGGAGACAGGGACATCAGCCCCAGCATTTT. Its translation is CASSQDWRQGHQPQHF.